This T cell receptor (beta chain) comes out of a study of shared clonotypes between healthy human individuals (dated by TCRdb to the early 2020s). Describing the broader study: Two women and three men aged 18 to 49 years were included in the cohort. Per donor, three plates each were used for CD4 naive and CD4 memory, two for CD8 naive, and one for CD8 memory. The study deeply sequenced blood TCR repertoires of five healthy adults to estimate repertoire size and the extent of clonotype sharing between individuals. To increase sequencing depth and limit assay-specific biases, different laboratories used diverse techniques to prepare libraries and sequence TCR repertoires. Leukapheresis yielded between about 0.85 and 10 billion PBMCs per donor.

This clone was seen only once. There is no known antigen for this receptor. Base qualities are not provided; no much larger clone lies one nucleotide away. Healthy HIV-negative adults with no recently reported acute infections or vaccinations were included as donors. All donors were Caucasian adults living in Nashville, Tennessee, USA. CD4+ T cells were enriched through magnetic negative selection, after which naive cells were positively selected on CD45RA and the remaining negative fraction served as the memory subset. After blood collection by leukapheresis, PBMCs were isolated using Ficoll-Histopaque density gradient centrifugation and then cryopreserved in the vapor phase of liquid nitrogen. Analytical flow cytometry was used to check the purity and quantity of each magnetically sorted T cell population. Each sorted fraction had its genomic DNA isolated and then quantified by UV absorbance on a Nanodrop 2000c.

In the germline V gene (reference sequence), CDR1 corresponds to SEHNR and CDR2 to FQNEAQ. Cut back by 5 bases and 5 bases, the V and J ends lie 10 bases apart. Inclusive of the bounding cysteine and phenylalanine, the CDR3 is 12 residues long. The only DNA kept is the CDR3, 36 bases in frame from the first base. TCR CDR3 regions were amplified from genomic DNA by multiplex PCR using the deep immunoSEQ assay. Extracted genomic DNA from each cell subset was distributed evenly across all wells of several immunoSEQ 96-well plates, and each plate was treated as a replicate. Each replicate PCR for sorted subsets received 150 to 250 ng genomic DNA, equal to about 30,000 T cell genomes. Purified libraries were measured with a Qubit 3.0 fluorometer, size-checked on a Bioanalyzer 2100, and measured again with the KAPA Library Quantification kit. Each immunoSEQ 96-well plate was sequenced on its own single-read 150-cycle Illumina NextSeq 550 flow cell. As for how the authors treated the data: Because only junctional sequences without quality scores were contained in the immunoSEQ output, filtering matching that applied to full-length reads could not be performed. To assign V/J genes and CDR3, sequences were annotated against IMGT germline references using PyIR, a Python wrapper for IgBLAST v1.9. Reads were removed for weak V/J assignments (E-value above 1e-6), missing CDR3, stop codons, out-of-frame junctions, or ambiguous translated residues. V3J clonotypes were defined by identical inferred V gene, J gene, and CDR3 amino acid sequence. Percentage overlap between repertoires was calculated by dividing the number of shared unique clonotypes by the size of the smaller repertoire. RTK rarefaction, the Chao1 estimator, and Recon v2.1 estimates of unobserved clonotypes were used to assess repertoire richness. Generation probabilities were computed with OLGA for all TCRbeta clonotypes obtained by the gDNA method from a handful of donors. TCRdb retrieved this table from immuneACCESS and kept in-frame rearrangements only. Not all clones are present; in checked studies, unresolved V genes account for under half, and no reason is known for the remainder. That table is the source of V, J and clone size, and D and trimming were worked out from the DNA. Present in this sample are over 1.4 million clones, about 96% of which were seen just once. The ten largest clonotypes hold about 1.2% of the sample.

General findings and caveats noted by the study authors: Based on pairwise subsampling, the degree of clonotype sharing among donors was expected to be affected by sequencing depth. Naive subsets generally had larger estimated clonotype richness than memory subsets did. Compared with non-shared clonotypes, clonotypes shared by all four sorted-subset donors had higher generation probabilities. Because the study included a small number of donors, the genetic and exposure-history diversity represented was limited. Around 5% of naive CD4, more than 3% of naive CD8, around 2.3% of memory CD4, and over 0.35% of memory CD8 clonotypes were shared across a few donors. Rarefaction of sorted-subset datasets indicated incomplete sequencing despite the large sequencing depth. Sampling was limited to blood, and TCR repertoires in tissue likely differ from TCR repertoires in blood.

The receptor was isolated from a man aged 25 to 45 in good health. The sequenced sample consisted of naive CD4+ T cells sorted from blood. The meaning of the sample's cell subset or site label: CD45RA+ positively selected. The chain couples TRBV7-9 to TRBJ2-7, with TRBD2 as a weak D call on 6 bases. The sequence in DNA is TGTGCCAGCAGCCCCTGGGGGGACGAGCAGTACTTC. Its translation is CASSPWGDEQYF.